This T cell receptor beta chain derives from a study of T cells of healthy individuals. In TCRdb, the 5' RACE reads were re-called with MiXCR into one record per CDR3 protein. Of 90,000 to 100,000 distinct CDR3 sequences listed, approximately 15% were seen once; the top ten hold roughly 6.2%. V dropped 0 bases and J dropped 8 bases, with 19 bases sitting between them. Per germline, CDR1 SGHTA and CDR2 FQGNSA. The CDR3 is made up of 16 amino acids. The J gene is TRBJ1-2, the V gene TRBV7-2; D gene uncertain. The origin of this receptor is a human donor in good health. This chain's CDR3 is CASSLALVGSVTGYTF. The CDR3 DNA sequence: TGTGCCAGCAGCTTAGCGTTGGTAGGGTCAGTCACAGGCTACACCTTC.